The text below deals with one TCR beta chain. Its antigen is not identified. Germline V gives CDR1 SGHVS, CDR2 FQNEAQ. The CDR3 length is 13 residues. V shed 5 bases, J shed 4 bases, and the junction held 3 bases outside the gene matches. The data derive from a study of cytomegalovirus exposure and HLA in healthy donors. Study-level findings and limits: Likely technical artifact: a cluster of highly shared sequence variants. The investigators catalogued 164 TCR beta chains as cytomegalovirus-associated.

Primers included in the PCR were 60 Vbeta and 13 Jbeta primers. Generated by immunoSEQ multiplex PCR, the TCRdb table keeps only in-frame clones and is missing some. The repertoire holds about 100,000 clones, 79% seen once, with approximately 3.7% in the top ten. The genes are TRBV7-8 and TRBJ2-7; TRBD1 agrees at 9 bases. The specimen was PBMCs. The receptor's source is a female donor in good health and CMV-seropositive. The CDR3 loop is CASSRQGGYEQYF. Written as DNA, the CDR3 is TGTGCCAGCAGCCGACAGGGGGGGTACGAGCAGTACTTC.